This T cell receptor (beta chain) was profiled in a study of neoadjuvant anti-PD-1 for oral cavity cancer. Broader study findings: Pretreatment Treg/Th17 ratio correlated inversely with post-treatment tumor clonality. Post-nivolumab, blood T cell clonality was significantly elevated in non-responders.

Libraries were prepared by immunoSEQ multiplex PCR; TCRdb keeps only in-frame clonotypes and omits some of them. The table records about 14,000 clones, about 65% of them present only once. Points on this clone: As yet, its antigen is unknown.

Blood cells were analyzed directly, without culture or expansion. This TCR derives from a person aged 35-79 years with oral cavity squamous cell carcinoma. Sequenced here: PBMCs, sampled before nivolumab (anti-PD-1) treatment.

The CDR3 nucleotides read TGTGCCACCAGCAGAACTAGGACTTTTCAGCCCCAGCATTTT. It translates to CATSRTRTFQPQHF. The gene calls are TRBV15 and TRBJ1-5; D uncertain. CDR3 length equals 14 residues. Germline loops: CDR1 LNHNV, CDR2 YYDKDF (reference sequence). The V gene lost 2 bases and the J gene lost 6 bases, with 11 bases spanning the gap.